This TCR beta chain was identified during a study of T-cell reconstitution after alpha-beta-depleted transplantation in children. Preparation of the TCRbeta library used unique molecular identifiers. Each CDR3 protein is one row after TCRdb ran MiXCR on the PCR reads. The sample holds around 180,000 distinct CDR3 sequences; approximately 12% are singletons and the top ten take roughly an eighth. Findings and limits, study-wide: Diversity and T-cell counts at one year after transplant derived mostly from new T cells. Certain patients had high TCRbeta diversity at day 60, and it came from recipient T cells and thymic progenitors that survived. At around two months after transplant, the alpha-beta T cells were reportedly derived from several hundred expanded clones that came from non-depleted graft cells.

Germline V gene lookup returns CDR1 SGHRS and CDR2 YFSETQ. The V end was cut by 1 base, the J end by 5 bases, with 13 bases between. This CDR3 comprises 14 residues. This clonotype was observed many times. Its specificity is unknown. The chain carries TRBV5-1 and TRBJ2-7; D remains unclear. The clonotype was recovered from a boy between 2 and 15 years old with acute myeloid leukemia, due to receive a stem cell transplant. The material sequenced was PBMCs, taken before TCRalphabeta/CD19-depleted stem cell transplant. The CDR3 nucleotides read TGCGCCAGCAGCTTGTGGCAAGGAACGGACGAGCAGTACTTC. Translated: CASSLWQGTDEQYF.